These 23 T cell receptor beta chains came from one sample sequenced in a study of T cells in Graves' hyperthyroidism and ophthalmopathy. It was RNA transcripts that yielded the amplified TCR beta CDR3 regions. Researchers ran a first-round RT-PCR on the TCR CDR3 using the HTBI primer set. TCRdb reprocessed the multiplex PCR reads with MiXCR, giving one entry per CDR3 protein. The table shows about 26,000 distinct CDR3 sequences, with 45% occurring only once. The sequencing input was blood. Receptor source: a woman aged 25 to 45 with Graves' hyperthyroidism.

Only one count was recorded for this clonotype. The rearrangement links TRBV20-1 to TRBJ1-6; 7 bases fit TRBD1. In germline, CDR1 is DFQATT, CDR2 SNEGSKA (reference sequence). Losses at the gene ends were 7 bases for V and 7 bases for J; bases not matched to a gene: 13. The CDR3 spans 15 residues. CDR3: CSVRGAGGRNSPLHF. The CDR3 nucleotides read TGCAGTGTCAGAGGGGCAGGGGGTCGAAATTCACCCCTCCACTTT.

The chain couples TRBV19 to TRBJ1-4, with 7 bases matching TRBD1. V dropped 3 bases and J dropped 10; count of bases not matched to a gene: 5. From germline, CDR1 is LNHDA and CDR2 SQIVND (reference sequence). The CDR3 runs to 13 residues. The CDR3 sequence is CASSIMTGRKLFF. CDR3 in DNA: TGTGCCAGTAGTATCATGACAGGGAGAAAACTGTTTTTT.

The gene calls are TRBV24-1 and TRBJ1-5, with TRBD1 matching 7 bases. Germline V gene lookup returns CDR1 KGHDR and CDR2 SFDVKD. After removal of 8 bases from V and 3 bases from J, the junction contained 3 bases not matched to a gene. The CDR3 has 13 amino acids. In DNA form, the CDR3 reads TGTGCCACCACCCAGGGGGTCAATCAGCCCCAGCATTTT. The encoded protein is CATTQGVNQPQHF.

This chain uses TRBV2 with TRBJ2-2; 7 bases map to TRBD1. Trimming cost V 7 bases and J 10 bases; bases outside gene matches: 12. The CDR3 spans 14 residues. Germline CDR1 reads SNHLY; CDR2 reads FYNNEI. CDR3 residues: CASNINRGSTELFF. CDR3 DNA: TGTGCCAGCAATATCAACAGGGGCTCGACGGAGCTGTTTTTT.

The chain links TRBV6-5 to TRBJ1-2, with D hard to call. Germline-derived CDR1 and CDR2 are MNHEY and SVGAGI. The CDR3 loop spans 11 amino acids. The V end was cut by 0 bases, the J end by 8 bases, with 4 bases between. This chain's CDR3 is CASSYSEGYTF. CDR3 DNA sequence: TGTGCCAGCAGTTACTCGGAAGGCTACACCTTC.

V is TRBV7-6 and J is TRBJ2-7; TRBD1 agrees at 8 bases. J was trimmed by 2 bases and V by 5 bases; bases with no gene match: 2. This CDR3 is built from 13 residues. CDR1 SGHVS and CDR2 FNYEAQ come from the germline V gene. CDR3 sequence: CASSLTGAYEQYF. CDR3 DNA: TGTGCCAGCAGCCTGACAGGGGCCTACGAGCAGTACTTC.

This clonotype was observed many times. V gene TRBV6-2 or TRBV6-3 combines with J gene TRBJ1-1; D not resolved. Germline CDR1 is MNHEY and CDR2 is SVGEGT. Trimming stripped 2 bases from V and 4 bases from J, with 2 bases between. There are 11 residues in the CDR3. The CDR3, as DNA: TGTGCCAGCAGTTACCCCACTGAAGCTTTCTTT. Its protein product is CASSYPTEAFF.

The chain carries TRBV4-1 and TRBJ1-5, with 8 bases aligning to TRBD1. Germline V lookup: CDR1 MGHRA, CDR2 YSYEKL. The CDR3 spans 14 residues. Losses at the gene ends were 8 bases for V and 3 bases for J; bases not matched to a gene: 6. The CDR3 DNA follows: TGCGCCAGCTATGGACAGGGCCTCAATCAGCCCCAGCATTTT. This sequence encodes CASYGQGLNQPQHF.

CDR3 bases: TGTGCCAGCAGTCGGGACAGGGGCTCCTACGAGCAGTACTTC. This sequence encodes CASSRDRGSYEQYF. This chain joins TRBV2 and TRBJ2-7; 10 positions match TRBD1. CDR1 and CDR2 (germline): SNHLY, FYNNEI. The CDR3 has 14 amino acids. Germline trimming cut 5 bases from V and 0 bases from J; bases unmatched to any gene: 1. The full variable domain, with the rest looked up from reference TRBV2 and TRBJ2-7, is EPEVTQTPSHQVTQMGQEVILRCVPISNHLYFYWYRQILGQKVEFLVSFYNNEISEKSEIFDDQFSVERPDGSNFTLKIRSTKLEDSAMYFCASSRDRGSYEQYFGPGTRLTVT.

This clonotype is hyperexpanded within its sample. This chain connects TRBV20-1 to TRBJ2-1; 10 bases agree with TRBD2. V shed 6 bases, J shed 5 bases, and the junction held 7 bases outside the gene matches. CDR1 is DFQATT and CDR2 is SNEGSKA in the germline V gene (reference sequence). This CDR3 has 14 amino acids. The CDR3 sequence: CSALGLAEDNEQFF. The DNA for the CDR3 is TGCAGTGCCCTAGGACTAGCGGAAGACAATGAGCAGTTCTTC.

This clonotype occurred many times. The chain recombines TRBV7-3 with TRBJ2-2; TRBD2 might be the D (6 bases). Germline values: CDR1 SGHTA, CDR2 FQGTGA. Trimming removed 10 bases at V and 1 base at J, with 13 bases between. This CDR3 comprises 14 residues. The CDR3 spells CATGRGLNTGELFF. In DNA, the CDR3 is TGTGCCACCGGGCGGGGTTTGAACACCGGGGAGCTGTTTTTT.

By frequency in the sample, this clonotype is medium-sized. This chain links TRBV7-3 with TRBJ1-2; D is uncertain. Germline loops: CDR1 SGHTA, CDR2 FQGTGA. The CDR3 is 13 amino acids. Trimming left V 5 bases short and J 7 bases short, with 14 bases between. The CDR3 DNA sequence: TGTGCCAGCAGCCGTAGTAAGGACGGTGGCTACACCTTC. This encodes CASSRSKDGGYTF.

There are many counts of this clonotype. V and J are TRBV5-6 and TRBJ2-2, with 7 bases identical to TRBD1. The germline gives CDR1 SGHDT, CDR2 YYEEEE. The CDR3 contains 13 residues. With 6 bases clipped from V and 1 base from J, the junction kept 0 bases outside the gene matches. The CDR3 nucleotides read TGTGCCAGCAACAGGGGGAACACCGGGGAGCTGTTTTTT. As protein: CASNRGNTGELFF.

The chain employs TRBV20-1 and TRBJ1-5; D is possibly TRBD1 (6 bases). Trimming stripped 0 bases from V and 3 bases from J, with 12 bases between. There are 15 residues in the CDR3. Germline V gene sequence: CDR1 DFQATT, CDR2 SNEGSKA (reference sequence). CDR3 nucleotides: TGCAGTGCTAGAGATGGTTGGGACATCAATCAGCCCCAGCATTTT. This translates into CSARDGWDINQPQHF.

The V gene is TRBV20-1, the J gene TRBJ2-2, with D perhaps TRBD2 (6 bases). Between the trimmed V and J ends, which lost 3 bases and 8 bases, there was a span of 10 bases. Germline CDR1 and CDR2: DFQATT and SNEGSKA (reference sequence). The length of the CDR3 is 12 residues. The CDR3 coding sequence is TGCAGTGCTAGCGCGGGGTTTGGGGAGCTGTTTTTT. Residues: CSASAGFGELFF.

The chain recombines TRBV7-2 with TRBJ2-5; D remains ambiguous. This CDR3 contains 13 residues. Trimming removed 3 bases at V and 9 bases at J, with 14 bases between. Germline V CDR1 and CDR2: SGHTA, FQGNSA. The CDR3 sequence: CASSFPGNQPQYF. DNA for the CDR3: TGTGCCAGCAGCTTCCCAGGTAATCAGCCCCAGTACTTC.

As regards this clonotype: One end of the junction varies from germline; a read error may be responsible. The J gene is TRBJ2-1, the V gene TRBV7-3; TRBD2 matches at 10 bases. The germline V gene has CDR1 SGHTA and CDR2 FQGTGA. The length of the CDR3 is 15 residues. The CDR3 DNA reads TGTGCCTGCAGCCTTACCCTAGCGGGAGTAGAAGAGCAGTTCTTC. It translates to CACSLTLAGVEEQFF.

The chain employs TRBV6-5 and TRBJ2-5; D is perhaps TRBD2 (5 bases). The V and J ends lost 5 bases and 0 bases respectively, with 19 bases between them. The CDR3 has 17 amino acids. Germline V gives CDR1 MNHEY, CDR2 SVGAGI. The CDR3 bases are TGTGCCAGCAGTAACCCTACAGAGGGCGCCAACCAAGAGACCCAGTACTTC. This codes for CASSNPTEGANQETQYF.

This clonotype was counted a single time. The V call is TRBV19, the J call TRBJ1-5; 9 bases map to TRBD1. Germline V lookup: CDR1 LNHDA, CDR2 SQIVND (reference sequence). The J segment lost 4 bases and the V segment lost 5 bases, leaving 3 bases of the junction unmatched. The CDR3 totals 14 residues. For the CDR3, the DNA is TGTGCCAGTAGTCACGGACAGGGGAATCAGCCCCAGCATTTT. Amino acid sequence: CASSHGQGNQPQHF.

A note on this clonotype: The junction and the germline gene differ at one end; a read error may be behind it. The rearrangement links TRBV9 to TRBJ2-6; D may be TRBD1 or TRBD2 (5 bases each). This CDR3 spans 19 amino acids. The V gene's germline CDR1 is SGDLS and CDR2 YYNGEE. CDR3 coding DNA: TGTGCCAGCGGCGTAAGGAGAGGGGCTGTGTTGTCTGGGGCCAACGTCCTGACTTTC. Its translation: CASGVRRGAVLSGANVLTF. Using reference TRBV9 and TRBJ2-6 for the parts outside the CDR3, the full variable domain is DSGVTQTPKHLITATGQRVTLRCSPRSGDLSVYWYQQSLDQGLQFLIQYYNGEERAKGNILERFSAQQFPDLHSELNLSSLELGDSALYFCASGVRRGAVLSGANVLTFGAGSRLTVL.

Ten or more counts support this clonotype. This rearrangement joins TRBV3-1 to TRBJ2-7; perhaps TRBD2 as D (6 bases). CDR3 length equals 13 residues. Germline CDR1 reads LGHDT; CDR2 reads YNNKEL (reference sequence). The germline V and J ends were trimmed by 1 base and 4 bases, with 8 bases remaining between them. The CDR3 DNA reads TGTGCCAGCAGCCAAGTGGGGGGTTACGAGCAGTACTTC. Residues: CASSQVGGYEQYF.

Regarding this clonotype: The junction differs from germline at one of its ends, possibly a read error. The genes are TRBV12-3 or TRBV12-4 and TRBJ1-4, with D unresolved. CDR3 length: 13 residues. The DNA for the CDR3 is TGTGCCAGTTTGAGAGAAAAAGGTGAAATACTGTTTTTT. Translating gives CASLREKGEILFF.

Many counts were recorded for this clonotype. This chain links TRBV12-3 or TRBV12-4 with TRBJ1-1, with 10 positions matching TRBD1. There are 14 residues in the CDR3. With V trimmed by 3 bases and J by 3 bases, 1 base remained unmatched. The CDR3 here is CASSFGTGDTEAFF. In DNA form, the CDR3 reads TGTGCCAGCAGTTTTGGGACAGGGGACACTGAAGCTTTCTTT.